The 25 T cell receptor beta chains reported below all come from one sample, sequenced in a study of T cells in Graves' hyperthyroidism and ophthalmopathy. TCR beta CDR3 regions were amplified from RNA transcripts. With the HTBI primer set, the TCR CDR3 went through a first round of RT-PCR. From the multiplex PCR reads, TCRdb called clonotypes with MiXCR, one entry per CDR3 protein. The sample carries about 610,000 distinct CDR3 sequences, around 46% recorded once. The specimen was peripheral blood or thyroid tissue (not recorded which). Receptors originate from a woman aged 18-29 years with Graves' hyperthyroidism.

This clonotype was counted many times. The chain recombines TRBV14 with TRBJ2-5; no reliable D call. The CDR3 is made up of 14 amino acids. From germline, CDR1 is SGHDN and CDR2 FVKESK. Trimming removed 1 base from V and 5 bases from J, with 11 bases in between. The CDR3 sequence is CASSQALPGETQYF. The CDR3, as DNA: TGTGCCAGCAGCCAAGCGCTCCCCGGTGAGACCCAGTACTTC.

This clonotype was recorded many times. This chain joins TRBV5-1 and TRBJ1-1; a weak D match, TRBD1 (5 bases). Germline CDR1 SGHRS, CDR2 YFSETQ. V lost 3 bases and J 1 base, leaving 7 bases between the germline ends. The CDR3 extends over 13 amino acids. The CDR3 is CASSYGTNTEAFF. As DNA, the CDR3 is TGCGCCAGCAGCTACGGGACGAACACTGAAGCTTTCTTT.

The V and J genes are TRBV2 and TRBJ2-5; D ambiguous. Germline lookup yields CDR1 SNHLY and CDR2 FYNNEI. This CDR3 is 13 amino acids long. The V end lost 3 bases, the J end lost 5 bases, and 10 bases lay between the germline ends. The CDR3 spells CASSDSRRETQYF. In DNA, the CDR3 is TGTGCCAGCAGTGACAGCCGCCGGGAGACCCAGTACTTC. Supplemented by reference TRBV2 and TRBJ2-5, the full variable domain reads EPEVTQTPSHQVTQMGQEVILRCVPISNHLYFYWYRQILGQKVEFLVSFYNNEISEKSEIFDDQFSVERPDGSNFTLKIRSTKLEDSAMYFCASSDSRRETQYFGPGTRLLVL.

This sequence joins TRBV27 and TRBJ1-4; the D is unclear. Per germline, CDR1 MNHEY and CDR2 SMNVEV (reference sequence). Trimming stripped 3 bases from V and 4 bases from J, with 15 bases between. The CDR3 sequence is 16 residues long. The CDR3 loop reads CASSFDRRSSNEKLFF. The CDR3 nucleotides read TGTGCCAGCAGTTTTGATAGACGGAGCAGTAATGAAAAACTGTTTTTT.

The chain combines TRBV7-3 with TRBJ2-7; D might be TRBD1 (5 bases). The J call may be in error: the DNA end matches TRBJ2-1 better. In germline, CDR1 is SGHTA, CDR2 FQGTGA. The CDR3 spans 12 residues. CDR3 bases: TGTGCCAGCAGCACAGGCTACAATGAGCAGTTCTTC. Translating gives CASSTGYNEQFF.

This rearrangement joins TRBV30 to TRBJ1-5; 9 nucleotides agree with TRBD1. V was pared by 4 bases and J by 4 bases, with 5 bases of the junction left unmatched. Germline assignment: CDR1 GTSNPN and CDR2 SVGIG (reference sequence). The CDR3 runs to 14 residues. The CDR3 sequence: CAWKDRGENQPQHF. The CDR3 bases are TGTGCCTGGAAAGACAGGGGGGAGAATCAGCCCCAGCATTTT.

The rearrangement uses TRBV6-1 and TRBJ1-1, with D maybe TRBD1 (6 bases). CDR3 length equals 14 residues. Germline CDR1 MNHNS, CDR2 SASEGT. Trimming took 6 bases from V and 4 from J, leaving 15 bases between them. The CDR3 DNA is TGTGCCAGCAGGCGGGGCAAGGGGGTCACTGAAGCTTTCTTT. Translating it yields CASRRGKGVTEAFF.

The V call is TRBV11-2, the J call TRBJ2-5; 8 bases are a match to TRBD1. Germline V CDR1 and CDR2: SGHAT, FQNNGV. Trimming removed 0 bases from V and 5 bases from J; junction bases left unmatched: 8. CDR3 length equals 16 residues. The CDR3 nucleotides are TGTGCCAGCAGCTTAGAGCCCAGGGGGCCTCCGGAGACCCAGTACTTC. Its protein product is CASSLEPRGPPETQYF. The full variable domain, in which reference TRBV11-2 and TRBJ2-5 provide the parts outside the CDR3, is EAGVAQSPRYKIIEKRQSVAFWCNPISGHATLYWYQQILGQGPKLLIQFQNNGVVDDSQLPKDRFSAERLKGVDSTLKIQPAKLEDSAVYLCASSLEPRGPPETQYFGPGTRLLVL.

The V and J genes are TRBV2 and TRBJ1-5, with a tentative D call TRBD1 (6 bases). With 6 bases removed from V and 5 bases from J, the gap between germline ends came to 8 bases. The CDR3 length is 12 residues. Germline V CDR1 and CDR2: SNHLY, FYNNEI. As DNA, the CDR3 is TGTGCCAGCAGGGACAGAGATCAGCCCCAGCATTTT. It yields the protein CASRDRDQPQHF.

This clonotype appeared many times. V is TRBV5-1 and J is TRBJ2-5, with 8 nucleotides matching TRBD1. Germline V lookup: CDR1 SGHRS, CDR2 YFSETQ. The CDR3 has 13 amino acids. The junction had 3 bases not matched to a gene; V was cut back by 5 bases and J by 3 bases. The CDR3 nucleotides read TGCGCCAGCAGGCCGGGACAGGAAGAGACCCAGTACTTC. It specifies CASRPGQEETQYF.

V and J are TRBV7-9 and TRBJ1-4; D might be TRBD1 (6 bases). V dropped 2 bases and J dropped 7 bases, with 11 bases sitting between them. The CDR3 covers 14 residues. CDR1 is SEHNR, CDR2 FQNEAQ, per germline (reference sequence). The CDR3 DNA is TGTGCCAGCAGCTTAATCAGGGGTGGTGAAAAACTGTTTTTT. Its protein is CASSLIRGGEKLFF.

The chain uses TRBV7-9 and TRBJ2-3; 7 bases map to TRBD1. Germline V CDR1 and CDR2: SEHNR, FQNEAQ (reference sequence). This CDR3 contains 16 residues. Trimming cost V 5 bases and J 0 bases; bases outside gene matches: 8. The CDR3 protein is CASSPDGTASTDTQYF. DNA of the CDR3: TGTGCCAGCAGCCCGGACGGGACAGCTAGCACAGATACGCAGTATTTT.

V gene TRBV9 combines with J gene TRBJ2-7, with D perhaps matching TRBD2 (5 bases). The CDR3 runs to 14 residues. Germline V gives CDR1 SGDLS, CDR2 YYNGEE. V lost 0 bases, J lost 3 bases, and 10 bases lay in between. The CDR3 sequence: CASSVDGRGYEQYF. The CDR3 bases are TGTGCCAGCAGCGTAGACGGCCGGGGCTACGAGCAGTACTTC.

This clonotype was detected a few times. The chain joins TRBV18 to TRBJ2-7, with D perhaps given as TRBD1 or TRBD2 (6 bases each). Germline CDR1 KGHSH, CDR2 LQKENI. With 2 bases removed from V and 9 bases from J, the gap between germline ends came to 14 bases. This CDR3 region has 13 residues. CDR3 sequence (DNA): TGTGCCAGCTCACCAGGGCAGGGGAGGACGCAGTACTTC. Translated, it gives CASSPGQGRTQYF.

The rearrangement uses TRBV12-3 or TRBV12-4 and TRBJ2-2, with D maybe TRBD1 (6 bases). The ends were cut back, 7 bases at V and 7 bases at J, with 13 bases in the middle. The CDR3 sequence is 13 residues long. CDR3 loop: CASNHRVHGELFF. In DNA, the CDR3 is TGTGCCAGCAACCACAGGGTGCACGGGGAGCTGTTTTTT.

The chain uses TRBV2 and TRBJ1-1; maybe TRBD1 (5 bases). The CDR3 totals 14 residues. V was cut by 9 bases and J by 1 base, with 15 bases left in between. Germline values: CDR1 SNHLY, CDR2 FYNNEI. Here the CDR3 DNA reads TGTGCCAGTAGGGTGCAGGGCAAGAACACTGAAGCTTTCTTT. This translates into CASRVQGKNTEAFF. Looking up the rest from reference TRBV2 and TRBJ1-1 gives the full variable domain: EPEVTQTPSHQVTQMGQEVILRCVPISNHLYFYWYRQILGQKVEFLVSFYNNEISEKSEIFDDQFSVERPDGSNFTLKIRSTKLEDSAMYFCASRVQGKNTEAFFGQGTRLTVV.

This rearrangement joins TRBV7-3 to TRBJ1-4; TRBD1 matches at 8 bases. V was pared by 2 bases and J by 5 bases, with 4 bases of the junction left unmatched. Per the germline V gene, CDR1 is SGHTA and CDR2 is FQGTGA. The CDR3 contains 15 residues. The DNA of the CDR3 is TGTGCCAGCAGCTTAGACGGACAGGGAAATGAAAAACTGTTTTTT. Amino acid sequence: CASSLDGQGNEKLFF.

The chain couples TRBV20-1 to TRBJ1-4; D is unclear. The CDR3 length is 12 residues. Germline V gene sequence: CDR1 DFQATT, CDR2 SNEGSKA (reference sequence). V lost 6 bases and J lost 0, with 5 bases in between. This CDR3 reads CSAGATNEKLFF. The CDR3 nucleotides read TGCAGTGCCGGGGCAACTAATGAAAAACTGTTTTTT.

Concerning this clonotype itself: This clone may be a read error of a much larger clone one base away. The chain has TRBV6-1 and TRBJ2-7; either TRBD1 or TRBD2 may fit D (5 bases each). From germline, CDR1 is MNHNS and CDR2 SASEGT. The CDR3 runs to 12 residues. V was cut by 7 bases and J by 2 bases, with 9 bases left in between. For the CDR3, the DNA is TGTGCCAGCACAGGGAGCCCCTACGAGCAGTACTTC. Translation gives CASTGSPYEQYF.

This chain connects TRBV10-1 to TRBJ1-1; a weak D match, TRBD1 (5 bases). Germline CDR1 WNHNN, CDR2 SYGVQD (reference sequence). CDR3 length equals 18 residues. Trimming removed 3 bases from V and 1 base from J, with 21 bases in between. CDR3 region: CASSERPVGRRGNTEAFF. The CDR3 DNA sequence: TGCGCCAGCAGTGAACGGCCGGTGGGAAGGAGGGGGAACACTGAAGCTTTCTTT.

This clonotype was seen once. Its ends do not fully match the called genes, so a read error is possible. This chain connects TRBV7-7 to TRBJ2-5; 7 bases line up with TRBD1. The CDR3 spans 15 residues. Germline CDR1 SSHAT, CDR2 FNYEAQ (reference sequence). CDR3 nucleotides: TGTGCTAGCAGCGTCAAGAACAGGGGCCAAGAGACCCAGTACTTC. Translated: CASSVKNRGQETQYF.

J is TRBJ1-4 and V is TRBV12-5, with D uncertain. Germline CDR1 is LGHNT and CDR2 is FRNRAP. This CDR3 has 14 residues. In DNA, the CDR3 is TGTGCCAGCAGTTTACTAGCGTTTAATGAAAAACTGTTTTTT. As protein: CASSLLAFNEKLFF.

CDR3 DNA sequence: TGTGCCGCAAACCCAGGGGCGGGGTACACCTTC. Its translation is CAANPGAGYTF. This chain connects TRBV7-2 to TRBJ1-2; maybe TRBD1 (6 bases). CDR1 and CDR2 from the germline V gene are SGHTA and FQGNSA. With 11 bases removed from V and 11 bases from J, the gap between germline ends came to 18 bases. The CDR3 runs 11 residues.

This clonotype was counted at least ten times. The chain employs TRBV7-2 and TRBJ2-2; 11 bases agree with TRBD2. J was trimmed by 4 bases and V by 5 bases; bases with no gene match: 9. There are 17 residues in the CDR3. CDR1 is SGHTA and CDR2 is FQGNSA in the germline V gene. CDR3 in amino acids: CASSMRTSGRGTGELFF. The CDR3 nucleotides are TGTGCCAGCAGCATGAGGACTAGCGGGCGAGGCACCGGGGAGCTGTTTTTT. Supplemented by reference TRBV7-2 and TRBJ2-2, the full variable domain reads GAGVSQSPSNKVTEKGKDVELRCDPISGHTALYWYRQSLGQGLEFLIYFQGNSAPDKSGLPSDRFSAERTGGSVSTLTIQRTQQEDSAVYLCASSMRTSGRGTGELFFGEGSRLTVL.

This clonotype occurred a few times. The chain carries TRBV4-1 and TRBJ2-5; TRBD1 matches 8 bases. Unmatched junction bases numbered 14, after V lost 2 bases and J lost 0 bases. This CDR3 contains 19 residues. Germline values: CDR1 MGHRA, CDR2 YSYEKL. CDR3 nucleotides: TGCGCCAGCAGCCAATTGACCCGGACAGGGAAGGGATACCAAGAGACCCAGTACTTC. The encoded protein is CASSQLTRTGKGYQETQYF.